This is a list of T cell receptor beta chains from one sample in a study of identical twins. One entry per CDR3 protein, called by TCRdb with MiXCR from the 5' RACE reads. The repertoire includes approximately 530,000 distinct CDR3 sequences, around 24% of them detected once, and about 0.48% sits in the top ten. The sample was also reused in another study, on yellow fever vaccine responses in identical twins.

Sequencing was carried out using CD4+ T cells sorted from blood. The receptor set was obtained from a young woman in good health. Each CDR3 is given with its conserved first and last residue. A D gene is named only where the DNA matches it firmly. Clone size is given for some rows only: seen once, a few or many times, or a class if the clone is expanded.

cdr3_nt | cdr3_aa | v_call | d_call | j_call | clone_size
TGTGCCAGCAGCTTTCGGGGCGGCCCCAGCTCCTACAATGAGCAGTTCTTC | CASSFRGGPSSYNEQFF | TRBV7-9 | NA | TRBJ2-1 | NA
TGTGCCAGCAGCCCACAGCCAATTGGCCGGCGGGGGAAAGAGACCCAGTACTTC | CASSPQPIGRRGKETQYF | TRBV5-6 | TRBD2 | TRBJ2-5 | NA
TGTGCCATCAGTGCTGGGACAGGGGGTTTGAACGAGCAGTACTTC | CAISAGTGGLNEQYF | TRBV10-3 | TRBD1 | TRBJ2-7 | NA
TGTGCCAGCAGTTTAGGGGGGAGAAGCGATCAGCCCCAGCATTTT | CASSLGGRSDQPQHF | TRBV12-3/TRBV12-4 | NA | TRBJ1-5 | NA
TGCAGTGCTCCAGGGACCCTAAACACTGAAGCTTTCTTT | CSAPGTLNTEAFF | TRBV20-1 | NA | TRBJ1-1 | few
TGTGCCAGCAGCCAATCGACGGACCCTAATGAAAAACTGTTTTTT | CASSQSTDPNEKLFF | TRBV3-1 | NA | TRBJ1-4 | NA
TGCGCCAGCAGCCCCGAGGGGTCAGAACACAATGAGCAGTTCTTC | CASSPEGSEHNEQFF | TRBV5-1 | NA | TRBJ2-1 | few
TGTGCCAGCAGCCAACCAGGACTAGCGTCCGGGGAGCTGTTTTTT | CASSQPGLASGELFF | TRBV3-1 | TRBD2 | TRBJ2-2 | few
TGCGCCAGCAGCCAAGATGGGGTAGCCGGGCCCCAAGAGACCCAGTACTTC | CASSQDGVAGPQETQYF | TRBV4-1 | NA | TRBJ2-5 | few
TGTGCCAGCAGCACCGTCGTGGCGGGATACTCCTACGAGCAGTACTTC | CASSTVVAGYSYEQYF | TRBV7-9 | NA | TRBJ2-7 | NA
TGCAGTGCTAGAGATGGACAGGGGAACACTGAAGCTTTCTTT | CSARDGQGNTEAFF | TRBV20-1 | TRBD1 | TRBJ1-1 | NA
TGCGCCAGCAGCTCACTTCTAGCGGGCAAGACAGATACGCAGTATTTT | CASSSLLAGKTDTQYF | TRBV5-1 | TRBD2 | TRBJ2-3 | NA
TGTGCCATCAGTGAGTCGGCGGGAGAGACCCAGTACTTC | CAISESAGETQYF | TRBV10-3 | NA | TRBJ2-5 | few
TGTGCCACCAGCCGGACAGGGCGTGACTATGGCTACACCTTC | CATSRTGRDYGYTF | TRBV15 | TRBD1 | TRBJ1-2 | many
TGTGCCAGTGCTGGGGACAGGAACTATGGCTACACCTTC | CASAGDRNYGYTF | TRBV27 | TRBD1 | TRBJ1-2 | few
TGTGCCATCAGTCAAGACGGAAATGGCTACACCTTC | CAISQDGNGYTF | TRBV10-3 | NA | TRBJ1-2 | NA
TGTGCCAGCAGCCGGGGGGGCAGGCTTGGGGAGCAGTACTTC | CASSRGGRLGEQYF | TRBV6-1 | TRBD2 | TRBJ2-7 | many
TGTGCCAGCAGTGGAAGCCCGTCGGCGGGAGTATACAATGAGCAGTTCTTC | CASSGSPSAGVYNEQFF | TRBV6-1 | TRBD2 | TRBJ2-1 | few
TGTGCCAGCAGCTTGAGTCAGATTCCTGAGCAGTTCTTC | CASSLSQIPEQFF | TRBV7-2 | NA | TRBJ2-1 | few
TGCGCCAGCAGCAAGATAGGACAGGGTACCACTGAAGCTTTCTTT | CASSKIGQGTTEAFF | TRBV5-1 | TRBD1 | TRBJ1-1 | NA
TGCAGTGCTAGAGTATCGGCAGGGAGCTACACCTTC | CSARVSAGSYTF | TRBV20-1 | NA | TRBJ1-2 | NA
TGCAGTGCTAGAGATCCGCCAGGGGAAAAACTGTTTTTT | CSARDPPGEKLFF | TRBV20-1 | NA | TRBJ1-4 | NA
TGTGCCAGCAGCTTAGGAATGACAGGACGACTAGCGGGAAGGGGTGAGCAGTTCTTC | CASSLGMTGRLAGRGEQFF | TRBV11-2 | TRBD2 | TRBJ2-1 | NA
TGTGCCAGCGGACTTGGACATGGCTACACCTTC | CASGLGHGYTF | TRBV12-3/TRBV12-4 | NA | TRBJ1-2 | NA
TGTGCCAGCAGCTGGAAGGGAGTGGCAGATACGCAGTATTTT | CASSWKGVADTQYF | TRBV5-5 | NA | TRBJ2-3 | NA
TGTGCCAGCAGCCCCTTCCTGGACACCCTCTATGGCTACACCTTC | CASSPFLDTLYGYTF | TRBV6-1 | NA | TRBJ1-2 | few
TGTGCCAGCAGTCCCTGGGGTTTGAGGGAAAATAATTCACCCCTCCACTTT | CASSPWGLRENNSPLHF | TRBV12-3/TRBV12-4 | NA | TRBJ1-6 | NA
TGTGCCAGCAGCTTATCCCTCTTTCAGACAGGTTCGAACACCGGGGAGCTGTTTTTT | CASSLSLFQTGSNTGELFF | TRBV5-4 | NA | TRBJ2-2 | NA
TGTGCCAGCAGCCCAGTCGGACTGTCGATGAGGGGTGGAGCTTTCTTT | CASSPVGLSMRGGAFF | TRBV11-2 | NA | TRBJ1-1 | few
TGTGCCAGCAGCTCCGCGGGACAGCTTTACAATGAGCAGTTCTTC | CASSSAGQLYNEQFF | TRBV7-9 | NA | TRBJ2-1 | few
TGCAGTGCCCTAATTGGGGGGGATACGCAGTATTTT | CSALIGGDTQYF | TRBV20-1 | NA | TRBJ2-3 | NA
TGTGCCAGCAGCCAAAGGACGGCTGAAAAACTGTTTTTT | CASSQRTAEKLFF | TRBV3-1 | NA | TRBJ1-4 | few
TGTGCCAGTAGACCGTACACTAGCACAGATACGCAGTATTTT | CASRPYTSTDTQYF | TRBV19 | NA | TRBJ2-3 | NA
TGCAGCGTGGTCCAGGGGGCATACGAGCAGTACTTC | CSVVQGAYEQYF | TRBV29-1 | TRBD1 | TRBJ2-7 | many
TGTGCCACCAGTGATGAGGGGCGTATAGAGACCCAGTACTTC | CATSDEGRIETQYF | TRBV24-1 | NA | TRBJ2-5 | NA
TGTGCCAGCAGTTTGACTAGCGCGAGAGAGACCCAGTACTTC | CASSLTSARETQYF | TRBV12-3/TRBV12-4 | TRBD2 | TRBJ2-5 | few
TGTGCCAGCAGTTCCCCTGGCGGGGGCAACACTGAAGCTTTCTTT | CASSSPGGGNTEAFF | TRBV12-3/TRBV12-4 | NA | TRBJ1-1 | NA
TGTGCCATCAGGGAGGCCGCGGCTGGAGAGACCCAGTACTTC | CAIREAAAGETQYF | TRBV10-3 | NA | TRBJ2-5 | NA
TGCAGCGTTGTTATGGACATCACAGATACGCAGTATTTT | CSVVMDITDTQYF | TRBV29-1 | NA | TRBJ2-3 | NA
TGTGCCAGCAGTTTATTCGGGACAACCACCGGGGAGCTGTTTTTT | CASSLFGTTTGELFF | TRBV28 | NA | TRBJ2-2 | few
TGTGCCAGCAGTTTTGGGGACGAGGACATTCAGTACTTC | CASSFGDEDIQYF | TRBV12-3/TRBV12-4 | NA | TRBJ2-4 | few
TGTGCCAGCAGCTTGGGCGGGGGTATACAGTTCTTC | CASSLGGGIQFF | TRBV5-5 | TRBD2 | TRBJ2-1 | few
TGTGCCAGCGGCCCCGAGAGGGGGTTCAACGAGCAGTACTTC | CASGPERGFNEQYF | TRBV5-6 | NA | TRBJ2-7 | once
TGTGCCAGCAGCGCCGCAATCGGGACCGCGACCTACGAGCAGTACTTC | CASSAAIGTATYEQYF | TRBV9 | NA | TRBJ2-7 | NA
TGCAGTGCCACCCGAGGGGCAGGGAGAAACAATGAGCAGTTCTTC | CSATRGAGRNNEQFF | TRBV20-1 | NA | TRBJ2-1 | many
TGTGCCAGCAGACAAACTAGCGGGGCTGGGAAGCAGTTCTTC | CASRQTSGAGKQFF | TRBV12-3/TRBV12-4 | TRBD2 | TRBJ2-1 | NA
TGTGCCAGCTCACCAAGAAGACAGGGGGAAAAAGGCTACACCTTC | CASSPRRQGEKGYTF | TRBV18 | TRBD1 | TRBJ1-2 | NA
TGCAGCGTTGAATGGGTCGTGCAAGAGACCCAGTACTTC | CSVEWVVQETQYF | TRBV29-1 | NA | TRBJ2-5 | NA
TGTGCCAGCAGCCGACAGGGGGAAATTGGGTCCCTCCACTTT | CASSRQGEIGSLHF | TRBV11-1 | TRBD1 | TRBJ1-6 | NA
TGTGCCACCAGTGATCCTAGCGGGGGGGCGACAGATACGCAGTATTTT | CATSDPSGGATDTQYF | TRBV24-1 | TRBD2 | TRBJ2-3 | few
TGCAGTGCTAGAGATTCCAGGGTTGAGACCCAGTACTTC | CSARDSRVETQYF | TRBV20-1 | NA | TRBJ2-5 | NA
TGTGCCAGCAGCCAAAGGGATTTGACAGATACGCAGTATTTT | CASSQRDLTDTQYF | TRBV3-1 | NA | TRBJ2-3 | few
TGTGCCAGCAATCCAGGACTCTCGAGCTCCTATAATTCACCCCTCCACTTT | CASNPGLSSSYNSPLHF | TRBV12-3/TRBV12-4 | NA | TRBJ1-6 | NA
TGTGCCAGCAGTACACAGGGTTGGGATACCCAGTACTTC | CASSTQGWDTQYF | TRBV12-3/TRBV12-4 | NA | TRBJ2-5 | NA
TGTGCCAGCAGTTCCCGAGGGCGAACTAATGAAAAACTGTTTTTT | CASSSRGRTNEKLFF | TRBV6-5 | NA | TRBJ1-4 | NA